The source of this T cell receptor (beta chain) is a study of regulatory T cells in long-lasting Graves disease. Study-wide results and caveats: TCR diversity was lower in persistent Graves' patients than in newly diagnosed ones.

The CDR3 extends over 16 amino acids. Germline V lookup: CDR1 MNHEY, CDR2 SMNVEV (reference sequence). V lost 5 bases to trimming and J lost 2 bases; unmatched junction nucleotides: 11. HTBI primers from iRepertoire and Arm-PCR of CDR3 regions yielded the TCR beta libraries. In TCRdb, the multiplex PCR reads were re-called with MiXCR into one record per CDR3 protein. The sample lists under 500,000 distinct CDR3 sequences, around 21% occurring once. The time point: persistent/refractory GD, antithyroid drugs over 5 years with positive TRAb. Extracted PBMC RNA gave rise to the TCR library. In this sample, this clonotype turned up a few times. Its antigen is not known.

The specimen was peripheral blood mononuclear cells (PBMCs), collected when the disease was refractory, from a patient treated with antithyroid drugs. This clonotype was sampled from a female donor with Graves disease. The V call is TRBV27, the J call TRBJ2-5, with TRBD2 identical over 7 bases. In nucleotides, the CDR3 is TGTGCCAGCAGTACCGGGGTAGCGGGCCTTCAAGAGACCCAGTACTTC. It yields the protein CASSTGVAGLQETQYF.